This T cell receptor (beta chain) was documented in a study of metastatic and nonmetastatic thyroid tumors. On the study more broadly: The study looked at repertoires side by side in blood and in tumor or nodule tissue from malignant and benign thyroid patients.

Trimming pared 3 bases from V and 3 bases from J, leaving 6 bases between. Germline V gene data show CDR1 as SEHNR and CDR2 as FQNEAQ (reference sequence). The CDR3 spans 13 residues. This clone was seen repeatedly, ten times or more. In the study's own analysis: It was from CDR3 differences across clinicopathological groups that a distant-metastasis classifier for papillary thyroid cancer was built. TCRdb ran MiXCR on the PCR reads. In this record, the V and J calls reflect TCRdb's handling and not the investigators' own analysis. The table records 8,500 to 13,000 clones, around 10% of them present only once. All patients reached thyroid surgery having received no treatment beforehand.

The sequencing input was blood. The TCR comes from a female donor with papillary thyroid cancer or a benign thyroid nodule (not recorded which). Some clones in this sample may be carry-over from other donors' samples. The V and J genes are TRBV7-9 and TRBJ1-5; the D is unclear. DNA of the CDR3: TGTGCCAGCAGCTTCGGTAACAATCAGCCCCAGCATTTT. Translating gives CASSFGNNQPQHF.